The clone carrying this T cell receptor beta chain was found a few times. Its antigen is unknown. V lost 3 bases, J lost 1 base, and 6 bases lay in between. The CDR3 loop spans 13 amino acids. This sample is part of a study of beta chain features in type 1 diabetes. As every portion of the isolated RNA was reverse transcribed, the sequencing read expressed TCRB transcripts. Libraries were prepared by immunoSEQ multiplex PCR; TCRdb keeps only in-frame clonotypes and omits some of them. The sample holds 350,000 to 450,000 clones, 10% to 15% seen once. Findings and caveats of the study: Shorter templates might be favored by PCR, and equally so in patients and in controls. Shorter TCRB CDR3s, moderately but significantly so, marked every one of the four CD4+ subsets in Type 1 diabetes patients.

The sequence was obtained from a woman aged 18-30 years with type 1 diabetes. The chain joins TRBV5-7 to TRBJ2-3; D ambiguous. TRBV5-7 falls under the ORF class, with uncertain function. The sample taken for sequencing was naive CD4+ T cells from blood. This chain's CDR3 is CASSWRGTDTQYF. The CDR3 DNA reads as TGTGCCAGCAGCTGGAGAGGCACAGATACGCAGTATTTT.